Presented here are 22 T cell receptor beta chains from one specimen sequenced in a study of spatial heterogeneity in lung cancer. Using its own MiXCR run on the 5' RACE reads, TCRdb lists one record per CDR3 protein. This sample has some 7,300 distinct CDR3 sequences; about a fifth occur once, and the top ten carry about 17%. The sample's time point: sample taken at primary tumor resection. Unsorted samples of tumor, nontumor lung or frozen PBMC had their whole RNA sequenced. This specimen was PBMCs, taken at surgery. Every receptor here comes from a female donor with early-stage non-small cell lung cancer.

The table lists this clonotype with a few counts. The chain recombines TRBV18 with TRBJ2-7; possible D gene TRBD1, 7 bases. This CDR3 region has 15 residues. In germline, CDR1 is KGHSH, CDR2 LQKENI. With 5 bases removed from V and 5 bases from J, the gap between germline ends came to 19 bases. CDR3 amino acids: CASSRGQTTGDEQYF. In nucleotides, the CDR3 is TGTGCCAGCTCAAGGGGACAGACCACGGGGGACGAGCAGTACTTC.

This clonotype is labeled medium-sized. Because it lacks the conserved phenylalanine or tryptophan at the end, this CDR3 is likely a read error. The V gene is TRBV2, the J gene TRBJ1-1; D uncertain. Trimming pared 5 bases from V and 1 base from J, leaving 8 bases between. The CDR3 consists of 13 residues. The germline gives CDR1 SNHLY, CDR2 FYNNEI. The CDR3 loop is CASSSQTNTEAFP. The CDR3 DNA follows: TGTGCCAGCAGTAGTCAGACGAACACTGAAGCTTTCCCT.

V is TRBV20-1 and J is TRBJ2-2; no definite D call. With 7 bases removed from V and 0 bases from J, the gap between germline ends came to 9 bases. CDR3 length equals 13 residues. Germline assignment: CDR1 DFQATT and CDR2 SNEGSKA (reference sequence). The CDR3 reads CSVPQSNTGELFF. The CDR3 coding sequence is TGCAGTGTTCCACAGTCGAACACCGGGGAGCTGTTTTTT.

By sample share, this clonotype is medium-sized. The chain couples TRBV5-4 to TRBJ1-1; possibly TRBD1 for D (5 bases). Germline V gene lookup returns CDR1 SGHNT and CDR2 YYREEE (reference sequence). The length of the CDR3 is 13 residues. Deletions cut 2 bases from V and 11 bases from J, with 16 bases between. The CDR3 bases are TGTGCCAGCAGCTTCGTGGGAGGGGCGGGGGCTTTCTTT. It encodes CASSFVGGAGAFF. Looking up the rest from reference TRBV5-4 and TRBJ1-1 gives the full variable domain: ETGVTQSPTHLIKTRGQQVTLRCSSQSGHNTVSWYQQALGQGPQFIFQYYREEENGRGNFPPRFSGLQFPNYSSELNVNALELDDSALYLCASSFVGGAGAFFGQGTRLTVV.

This clonotype counts as medium-sized (0.01 to 0.1%). The J gene is TRBJ2-1, the V gene TRBV7-6; no firm D call. Germline CDR1 SGHVS, CDR2 FNYEAQ. V lost 2 bases and J 4 bases, leaving 6 bases between the germline ends. The CDR3 spans 13 residues. CDR3 sequence reads: CASSLRLYNEQFF. The CDR3 DNA sequence: TGTGCCAGCAGCTTACGACTTTACAATGAGCAGTTCTTC.

The rearrangement uses TRBV29-1 and TRBJ2-1; unclear D gene. Germline V gene sequence: CDR1 SQVTM, CDR2 ANQGSEA. The V and J ends lost 4 bases and 1 base respectively, with 5 bases between them. The CDR3 length is 12 residues. The CDR3 region is CSVVPSYNEQFF. CDR3 nucleotide sequence: TGCAGCGTTGTCCCTTCCTACAATGAGCAGTTCTTC.

Only a few counts were recorded for this clonotype. This chain connects TRBV12-3 or TRBV12-4 to TRBJ2-1; 16 bases map to TRBD2. This CDR3 has 18 residues. J lost 7 bases, V lost 5 bases, and 11 bases had no gene match. CDR3 sequence reads: CASSPGTSGRALWNEQFF. CDR3 nucleotides: TGTGCCAGCAGTCCCGGGACTAGCGGGAGGGCCTTGTGGAATGAGCAGTTCTTC.

Sample share makes this clonotype medium-sized. The chain links TRBV12-3 or TRBV12-4 to TRBJ1-1; 10 bases are a match to TRBD1. J gave up 4 bases and V 6 bases, and 11 bases lay outside the gene matches. The CDR3 consists of 16 residues. The CDR3 here is CASSPRTGGQITEAFF. The CDR3 DNA reads TGTGCCAGCAGCCCCCGGACAGGGGGACAAATCACTGAAGCTTTCTTT.

This clonotype was counted a few times. The chain carries TRBV7-8 and TRBJ1-2, with TRBD1 matching over 10 bases. The CDR3 is 14 residues long. V lost 4 bases and J lost 4; bases outside the gene matches: 3. Germline V CDR1 and CDR2: SGHVS, FQNEAQ. The CDR3 sequence is CASSSRTGGYGYTF. The CDR3 nucleotides read TGTGCCAGCAGCTCAAGGACAGGGGGCTATGGCTACACCTTC.

The chain carries TRBV7-2 and TRBJ2-3; perhaps TRBD2 as D (7 bases). V was shortened by 4 bases and J by 6 bases, with 14 bases between the two germline ends. The CDR3 runs to 14 residues. Per germline, CDR1 SGHTA and CDR2 FQGNSA. This CDR3 is CASSSGGSVDTQYF. The CDR3 region has the DNA TGTGCCAGCAGCTCGGGGGGCTCGGTGGATACGCAGTATTTT.

This clonotype was detected many times. V is TRBV9 and J is TRBJ2-2; D uncertain. Looked up from germline, CDR1 is SGDLS and CDR2 is YYNGEE. The CDR3 spans 15 residues. The V gene lost 0 bases and the J gene lost 2 bases, with 8 bases spanning the gap. The CDR3 DNA is TGTGCCAGCAGCGTAGGGGCCCCTAACACCGGGGAGCTGTTTTTT. This translates into CASSVGAPNTGELFF.

This clonotype is categorized as medium-sized (0.01 to 0.1%). The chain uses TRBV7-9 and TRBJ2-7; D not certain. The V gene lost 5 bases and the J gene lost 3 bases, with 5 bases spanning the gap. The CDR3 loop spans 11 amino acids. Germline V CDR1 and CDR2: SEHNR, FQNEAQ (reference sequence). CDR3 nucleotides: TGTGCCAGCAGCGCGTACTACGAGCAGTACTTC. This encodes CASSAYYEQYF.

This clonotype occurred a few times. The V call is TRBV18, the J call TRBJ2-2; 13 bases are shared with TRBD2. J lost 7 bases, V lost 3 bases, and 2 bases had no gene match. The CDR3 is made up of 15 amino acids. CDR1 is KGHSH and CDR2 is LQKENI in the germline V gene. The CDR3 region has the DNA TGTGCCAGCTCACCGGGACTAGCGGGAATCGGGGAGCTGTTTTTT. It is translated as CASSPGLAGIGELFF. The full variable domain, with the rest looked up from reference TRBV18 and TRBJ2-2, is NAGVMQNPRHLVRRRGQEARLRCSPMKGHSHVYWYRQLPEEGLKFMVYLQKENIIDESGMPKERFSAEFPKEGPSILRIQQVVRGDSAAYFCASSPGLAGIGELFFGEGSRLTVL.

This clonotype has ten or more counts. The gene calls are TRBV29-1 and TRBJ2-5, with D uncertain. The CDR3 totals 12 residues. The V end lost 3 bases, the J end lost 5 bases, and 10 bases lay between the germline ends. The germline V gene encodes CDR1 SQVTM and CDR2 ANQGSEA. The CDR3 DNA follows: TGCAGCGTTGATCTTGTAATGGAGACCCAGTACTTC. Protein sequence: CSVDLVMETQYF.

Judged by abundance, this clonotype is large (0.1 to 1%). The chain employs TRBV9 and TRBJ1-6, with D perhaps TRBD1 (5 bases). With 0 bases removed from V and 10 bases from J, the gap between germline ends came to 8 bases. The CDR3 has 13 amino acids. Germline-derived CDR1 and CDR2 are SGDLS and YYNGEE. CDR3 amino acids: CASSVAEGSPLHF. CDR3 sequence (DNA): TGTGCCAGCAGCGTAGCTGAGGGGTCACCCCTCCACTTT.

This clonotype is classed as medium-sized. This rearrangement joins TRBV29-1 to TRBJ2-1, with a weak D call TRBD1 (5 bases). From germline, CDR1 is SQVTM and CDR2 ANQGSEA. The CDR3 contains 17 residues. V dropped 1 base and J dropped 8 bases, with 24 bases sitting between them. CDR3 in amino acids: CSVEGGAATDIHDEQFF. The CDR3 region has the DNA TGCAGCGTTGAAGGTGGCGCGGCCACGGACATTCACGATGAGCAGTTCTTC.

This clonotype is classed as medium-sized. CDR3 nucleotide sequence: TGTGCCAGCAGCGTAGGATCACGCGTAGATACGCAGTATTTT. This sequence encodes CASSVGSRVDTQYF. This chain uses TRBV9 with TRBJ2-3, with D unresolved. Trimming cost V 0 bases and J 5 bases, with 10 bases left between them. CDR3 length: 14 residues. Germline V lookup: CDR1 SGDLS, CDR2 YYNGEE.

This clonotype qualifies as medium-sized. The rearrangement links TRBV10-3 to TRBJ1-5; 8 positions match TRBD1. The CDR3 extends over 14 amino acids. Trimming removed 2 bases from V and 6 bases from J; junction bases left unmatched: 3. Germline V gene sequence: CDR1 ENHRY, CDR2 SYGVKD. This chain's CDR3 is CAISETGQAQPQHF. Written as DNA, the CDR3 is TGTGCCATCAGTGAGACGGGACAGGCTCAGCCCCAGCATTTT.

The V call is TRBV7-2, the J call TRBJ1-1, with D possibly matching TRBD1 (6 bases). CDR1 and CDR2 from the germline V gene are SGHTA and FQGNSA. V was cut by 0 bases and J by 2 bases, with 13 bases left in between. The CDR3 spans 16 residues. As DNA, the CDR3 is TGTGCCAGCAGCTTAGCGCAGACAGGTCTTAACACTGAAGCTTTCTTT. It is translated as CASSLAQTGLNTEAFF.

In its sample, this clonotype ranks as medium-sized. V gene TRBV6-6 combines with J gene TRBJ1-5, with a tentative D call TRBD1 (5 bases). V shed 6 bases and J shed 1 base, with 10 bases lying between them. The CDR3 has 14 amino acids. The germline V gene encodes CDR1 MNHNY and CDR2 SVGAGI (reference sequence). The CDR3 bases are TGTGCCAGCAGAACCAGGGAGAGCAATCAGCCCCAGCATTTT. It encodes CASRTRESNQPQHF.

Written as DNA, the CDR3 is TGCAGTGCTCACCCGGACAGCACCGGAAACACCATATATTTT. The encoded protein is CSAHPDSTGNTIYF. J is TRBJ1-3 and V is TRBV20-1; tentatively, D is TRBD1 (6 bases). Germline values: CDR1 DFQATT, CDR2 SNEGSKA (reference sequence). V was pared by 5 bases and J by 4 bases, with 15 bases between. This CDR3 has 14 amino acids.

By frequency in the sample, this clonotype is medium-sized. V usage is TRBV3-1 and J usage is TRBJ1-2; D gene ambiguous. Deletions cut 0 bases from V and 8 bases from J, with 16 bases between. Germline V lookup: CDR1 LGHDT, CDR2 YNNKEL (reference sequence). The CDR3 consists of 15 residues. The CDR3 loop is CASSQDLAYGGGYTF. Written as DNA, the CDR3 is TGTGCCAGCAGCCAAGATCTGGCTTACGGAGGGGGCTACACCTTC.